This T cell receptor (beta chain) was identified in a study of T cell responses to AZD1222 COVID-19 vaccine. Study results and caveats: Clonal diversity may have been underestimated in mostly white British donors.

The germline V gene has CDR1 LNHDA and CDR2 SQIVND (reference sequence). There are 13 residues in the CDR3. The V and J ends lost 7 bases and 9 bases respectively, with 16 bases between them. Libraries were prepared by immunoSEQ multiplex PCR; TCRdb keeps only in-frame clonotypes and omits some of them. The repertoire holds roughly 120,000 clones, with 92% as singletons. Remarks on this clone: Its antigen remains unidentified.

The sequence derives from an adult who received the AZD1222 COVID-19 vaccine. This chain joins TRBV19 and TRBJ2-1; D unclear. Sequencing used peripheral blood, obtained 28 days after the second AZD1222 dose. The CDR3, as DNA: TGTGCCAGTATGGATGGATATCAGGTTGAGCAGTTCTTC. Protein product: CASMDGYQVEQFF.